Following are 18 T cell receptor beta chains from one sample sequenced in a study of T cells in narcolepsy. Here immunoSEQ multiplex PCR was the method, and the copy in TCRdb shows in-frame clones only, minus some. The table shows more than 20,000 clones, with around 92% occurring only once. Specimen: CD45RA- memory CD4+ T cells from PBMCs. The receptors were sampled from a human donor with narcolepsy.

CDR3 sequence: CASSRGTGENQPQHF. In DNA form, the CDR3 reads TGTGCCAGTAGTAGGGGGACAGGGGAAAATCAGCCCCAGCATTTT. The V gene is TRBV19, the J gene TRBJ1-5, with TRBD1 matching 10 bases. CDR1 is LNHDA and CDR2 is SQIVND in the germline V gene (reference sequence). The CDR3 has 15 residues. The J segment lost 4 bases and the V segment lost 4 bases, leaving 4 bases of the junction unmatched. The entire variable domain, with the rest obtained from reference TRBV19 and TRBJ1-5, is as follows: DGGITQSPKYLFRKEGQNVTLSCEQNLNHDAMYWYRQDPGQGLRLIYYSQIVNDFQKGDIAEGYSVSREKKESFPLTVTSAQKNPTAFYLCASSRGTGENQPQHFGDGTRLSIL.

This chain uses TRBV7-9 with TRBJ2-1; D remains ambiguous. V lost 5 bases to trimming and J lost 5 bases, with 7 bases between them. CDR3 length equals 12 residues. Germline V gene data show CDR1 as SEHNR and CDR2 as FQNEAQ (reference sequence). The CDR3 coding sequence is TGTGCCAGCAGCCTCTCAAACAATGAGCAGTTCTTC. Translated: CASSLSNNEQFF.

The V gene is TRBV6-1, the J gene TRBJ2-2, with D maybe TRBD1 (6 bases). The V and J ends lost 7 bases and 1 base respectively, with 10 bases between them. Germline V CDR1 and CDR2: MNHNS, SASEGT. This CDR3 spans 14 amino acids. The CDR3 DNA reads TGTGCCAGCAATATACAGGGGAACACCGGGGAGCTGTTTTTT. Translated: CASNIQGNTGELFF.

The V gene is TRBV30, the J gene TRBJ1-5; D is possibly TRBD1 (6 bases). The CDR3 extends over 13 amino acids. Germline assignment: CDR1 GTSNPN and CDR2 SVGIG (reference sequence). V lost 4 bases and J lost 3, with 10 bases in between. The CDR3 sequence: CAWTTGNNQPQHF. The CDR3 DNA follows: TGTGCCTGGACTACAGGGAACAATCAGCCCCAGCATTTT. Using reference TRBV30 and TRBJ1-5 for the parts outside the CDR3, the full variable domain is SQTIHQWPATLVQPVGSPLSLECTVEGTSNPNLYWYRQAAGRGLQLLFYSVGIGQISSEVPQNLSASRPQDRQFILSSKKLLLSDSGFYLCAWTTGNNQPQHFGDGTRLSIL.

The V and J genes are TRBV7-3 and TRBJ2-1; 7 bases agree with TRBD1. The CDR3 length is 15 residues. J gave up 8 bases and V 1 base, and 8 bases lay outside the gene matches. The germline V gene encodes CDR1 SGHTA and CDR2 FQGTGA. The CDR3 sequence: CASSLKSTGRYEQFF. The CDR3 DNA reads TGTGCCAGCAGCTTAAAATCGACAGGGCGGTATGAGCAGTTCTTC. Full variable domain (missing parts from reference TRBV7-3 and TRBJ2-1): GAGVSQTPSNKVTEKGKYVELRCDPISGHTALYWYRQSLGQGPEFLIYFQGTGAADDSGLPNDRFFAVRPEGSVSTLKIQRTERGDSAVYLCASSLKSTGRYEQFFGPGTRLTVL.

The rearrangement joins TRBV5-4 to TRBJ2-2; TRBD2 aligns across 7 bases. V lost 4 bases, J lost 4 bases, and 4 bases stayed unmatched. This CDR3 comprises 14 residues. The germline V gene encodes CDR1 SGHNT and CDR2 YYREEE (reference sequence). The CDR3 protein is CASSPLAGTGELFF. CDR3 in DNA: TGTGCCAGCAGCCCTTTAGCGGGCACCGGGGAGCTGTTTTTT.

The chain couples TRBV28 to TRBJ2-1; TRBD2 agrees at 13 bases. This CDR3 comprises 15 residues. Germline loops: CDR1 MDHEN, CDR2 SYDVKM. J gave up 6 bases and V 6 bases, and 5 bases lay outside the gene matches. This CDR3 reads CASSQLAGGRNEQFF. CDR3 in DNA: TGTGCCAGCAGCCAACTAGCGGGAGGGCGCAATGAGCAGTTCTTC. Using reference TRBV28 and TRBJ2-1 for the parts outside the CDR3, the full variable domain is DVKVTQSSRYLVKRTGEKVFLECVQDMDHENMFWYRQDPGLGLRLIYFSYDVKMKEKGDIPEGYSVSREKKERFSLILESASTNQTSMYLCASSQLAGGRNEQFFGPGTRLTVL.

V and J are TRBV27 and TRBJ1-4; D uncertain. This CDR3 is 15 amino acids long. V lost 2 bases to trimming and J lost 8 bases, with 15 bases between them. Looked up from germline, CDR1 is MNHEY and CDR2 is SMNVEV (reference sequence). CDR3 DNA sequence: TGTGCCAGCAGTTTAACGGCGAGGTTTAACGAAAAACTGTTTTTT. This translates into CASSLTARFNEKLFF.

This clone was seen more than once but under ten times. CDR3 sequence: CASSWAGLVSYEQYF. The CDR3 nucleotides are TGTGCCAGCAGTTGGGCGGGACTAGTCTCCTACGAGCAGTACTTC. The chain links TRBV7-2 to TRBJ2-7, with 8 bases aligning to TRBD2. Germline values: CDR1 SGHTA, CDR2 FQGNSA. The CDR3 has 15 amino acids. V was pared by 6 bases and J by 0 bases, with 7 bases of the junction left unmatched. Drawing the rest from reference TRBV7-2 and TRBJ2-7, the complete variable domain is GAGVSQSPSNKVTEKGKDVELRCDPISGHTALYWYRQSLGQGLEFLIYFQGNSAPDKSGLPSDRFSAERTGGSVSTLTIQRTQQEDSAVYLCASSWAGLVSYEQYFGPGTRLTVT.

The chain is built from TRBV6-5 and TRBJ1-1, with 8 positions matching TRBD1. Germline CDR1 reads MNHEY; CDR2 reads SVGAGI. J lost 5 bases, V lost 5 bases, and 10 bases had no gene match. The CDR3 runs to 15 residues. The CDR3 nucleotides read TGTGCCAGCAGTCCCCTGACAGGGGTACAGACTGAAGCTTTCTTT. Amino acids: CASSPLTGVQTEAFF.

V gene TRBV18 combines with J gene TRBJ2-5; D gene unclear. Germline V lookup: CDR1 KGHSH, CDR2 LQKENI. Trimming stripped 5 bases from V and 1 base from J, with 11 bases between. The CDR3 loop spans 14 amino acids. In DNA form, the CDR3 reads TGTGCCAGCTCAAACCCCAACCCCCAAGAGACCCAGTACTTC. This codes for CASSNPNPQETQYF.

The chain has TRBV29-1 and TRBJ2-1, with 13 positions matching TRBD2. The CDR3 spans 14 residues. Germline V lookup: CDR1 SQVTM, CDR2 ANQGSEA. V lost 5 bases to trimming and J lost 14 bases; unmatched junction nucleotides: 12. The CDR3 loop reads CSVSTGTSGMTEFF. The CDR3 DNA follows: TGCAGCGTTTCGACCGGGACTAGCGGGATGACGGAGTTCTTC.

The rearrangement links TRBV25-1 to TRBJ2-7, with TRBD1 matching over 7 bases. V lost 6 bases, J lost 6 bases, and 5 bases stayed unmatched. The CDR3 length is 12 residues. Germline-derived CDR1 and CDR2 are MGHDK and SYGVNS. CDR3 DNA: TGTGCCAGCAGCTTGACAGGGACCGAGCAGTACTTC. It codes for CASSLTGTEQYF.

The chain is built from TRBV11-3 and TRBJ2-1; no reliable D call. Per germline, CDR1 SGHNT and CDR2 YENEEA. The CDR3 is 15 residues long. Trimming stripped 5 bases from V and 0 bases from J, with 11 bases between. The CDR3 is CASSPDISSYNEQFF. The CDR3 DNA is TGTGCCAGCAGCCCTGACATATCCTCCTACAATGAGCAGTTCTTC.

This clone was seen only once. The chain couples TRBV7-2 to TRBJ1-1; a possible D gene is TRBD1 (6 bases). CDR1 SGHTA and CDR2 FQGNSA come from the germline V gene. This CDR3 is 13 amino acids long. Trimming left V 6 bases short and J 5 bases short, with 13 bases between. CDR3 amino acids: CASRSGQWTEAFF. The CDR3 region has the DNA TGTGCCAGCAGATCGGGACAATGGACTGAAGCTTTCTTT.

The chain uses TRBV19 and TRBJ1-1; D gene unclear. The CDR3 contains 10 residues. V lost 10 bases and J 11 bases, leaving 14 bases between the germline ends. The germline CDR1 and CDR2 sequences are LNHDA and SQIVND (reference sequence). CDR3 nucleotides: TGTGCCACCCGGACCCAGAGGGCTTTCTTT. It yields the protein CATRTQRAFF.

The chain has TRBV6-1 and TRBJ1-1; no clear D gene. Per germline, CDR1 MNHNS and CDR2 SASEGT. Trimming took off 5 bases at V and 5 bases at J, with 12 bases between the two ends. The CDR3 runs 13 residues. The CDR3 here is CASSSFLGTEAFF. The CDR3 region has the DNA TGTGCCAGCAGTTCCTTCCTTGGGACTGAAGCTTTCTTT.

The chain combines TRBV28 with TRBJ1-2, with 7 bases identical to TRBD1. With 4 bases clipped from V and 4 bases from J, the junction kept 9 bases outside the gene matches. CDR1 MDHEN and CDR2 SYDVKM come from the germline V gene. CDR3 length equals 15 residues. The CDR3 DNA reads as TGTGCCAGCAGTTCGGACAGGCGTTCGATCTATGGCTACACCTTC. Translated, it gives CASSSDRRSIYGYTF.